Presented here are 23 T cell receptor beta chains from one specimen sequenced in a study of read filtering for tumor transcriptome and immune sequencing. The library was built from about 400 ng RNA with molecular barcoded adaptors for alpha/delta and beta/gamma chains. TCRdb independently ran MiXCR on the reads; one entry per CDR3 protein. Among 130,000 or so distinct CDR3 sequences listed, around 14% were seen once. Sequencing was performed on a population of CD138-negative cells sorted from bone marrow. Every receptor here comes from a donor aged 40 or over with multiple myeloma.

This clonotype came up many times. The rearrangement links TRBV10-3 to TRBJ2-1, with D perhaps given as TRBD1 or TRBD2 (5 bases each). The CDR3 consists of 15 residues. Germline V lookup: CDR1 ENHRY, CDR2 SYGVKD. Trimming pared 0 bases from V and 6 bases from J, leaving 12 bases between. The CDR3 protein is CAISESWGSGNEQFF. The CDR3 DNA sequence: TGTGCCATCAGTGAGTCCTGGGGGTCCGGCAATGAGCAGTTCTTC.

The chain uses TRBV7-2 and TRBJ2-1, with D hard to call. Per germline, CDR1 SGHTA and CDR2 FQGNSA. The CDR3 contains 14 residues. Trimming shortened V by 5 bases and J by 8 bases, and 16 bases separated the two germline ends. CDR3 coding DNA: TGTGCCAGCAGCCGCTACGGGCTAGGCGATGAGCAGTTCTTC. Translated, it gives CASSRYGLGDEQFF.

On this clonotype: A much bigger clone sits one base away, suggesting this may be a read error. The chain is built from TRBV29-1 and TRBJ2-2; 15 nucleotides line up with TRBD2. Per the germline V gene, CDR1 is SQVTM and CDR2 is ANQGSEA. CDR3 length equals 15 residues. CDR3 amino acids: CSAGTSGRNTGKLFF. CDR3 nucleotide sequence: TGCAGCGCCGGGACTAGCGGGAGGAACACCGGGAAGCTGTTTTTT.

This clonotype appeared many times. The V and J genes are TRBV11-3 and TRBJ2-1, with D tentatively TRBD2 (5 bases). The CDR3 is 16 amino acids. The V and J ends lost 2 bases and 2 bases respectively, with 13 bases between them. Germline V CDR1 and CDR2: SGHNT, YENEEA. The CDR3 loop reads CASSLSLADTYNEQFF. Written as DNA, the CDR3 is TGTGCCAGCAGCTTAAGTCTAGCTGATACCTACAATGAGCAGTTCTTC. The whole variable domain, remainder taken from reference TRBV11-3 and TRBJ2-1, is EAGVVQSPRYKIIEKKQPVAFWCNPISGHNTLYWYLQNLGQGPELLIRYENEEAVDDSQLPKDRFSAERLKGVDSTLKIQPAELGDSAVYLCASSLSLADTYNEQFFGPGTRLTVL.

This clonotype occurred many times. The chain is built from TRBV29-1 and TRBJ2-3; the match to TRBD2 covers 9 bases. Germline CDR1 reads SQVTM; CDR2 reads ANQGSEA. V gave up 7 bases and J gave up 0 bases; unmatched junction bases: 2. This CDR3 region has 13 residues. In DNA, the CDR3 is TGCAGCGAGACTAGCGGTAGCACAGATACGCAGTATTTT. It codes for CSETSGSTDTQYF.

This clonotype was recorded many times. The V call is TRBV7-9, the J call TRBJ2-5, with D perhaps assigned TRBD1 or TRBD2 (6 bases each). With 5 bases removed from V and 3 bases from J, the gap between germline ends came to 16 bases. The germline V gene has CDR1 SEHNR and CDR2 FQNEAQ (reference sequence). The length of the CDR3 is 15 residues. The DNA for the CDR3 is TGTGCCAGCAGCCTCCTAAGGGGGGCAAAAGAGACCCAGTACTTC. It is translated as CASSLLRGAKETQYF. Together with reference TRBV7-9 and TRBJ2-5, the CDR3 gives the full variable domain: DTGVSQNPRHKITKRGQNVTFRCDPISEHNRLYWYRQTLGQGPEFLTYFQNEAQLEKSRLLSDRFSAERPKGSFSTLEIQRTEQGDSAMYLCASSLLRGAKETQYFGPGTRLLVL.

The chain uses TRBV7-8 and TRBJ2-3, with 7 positions matching TRBD2. Germline V gene lookup returns CDR1 SGHVS and CDR2 FQNEAQ. The CDR3 consists of 14 residues. V trimming: 3 bases; J trimming: 6 bases; junction bases outside the gene matches: 6. The CDR3 loop is CASSFGGSGDTQYF. CDR3 DNA sequence: TGTGCCAGCAGCTTCGGCGGGAGCGGGGATACGCAGTATTTT.

Note on this clonotype: Relative to the germline gene, one junction end is altered; a read error may explain this. This chain joins TRBV19 and TRBJ1-1, with D maybe TRBD1 (6 bases). The CDR3 loop spans 14 amino acids. CDR1 is LNHDA, CDR2 SQIVND, per germline (reference sequence). The CDR3 sequence is CASSIVRTDTEAVF. In DNA form, the CDR3 reads TGTGCCAGTAGTATTGTCCGGACAGACACTGAAGCTGTCTTT.

There are a few counts of this clonotype. The CDR3 reads CASSYGQDWSNQPQHF. The CDR3 DNA reads TGTGCCAGCAGTTACGGACAGGATTGGAGCAATCAGCCCCAGCATTTT. This chain joins TRBV6-2 or TRBV6-3 and TRBJ1-5; 7 bases fit TRBD1. The germline CDR1 and CDR2 sequences are MNHEY and SVGEGT. After removal of 2 bases from V and 1 base from J, the junction contained 5 bases not matched to a gene. The CDR3 totals 16 residues.

This clonotype was counted many times. This sequence joins TRBV21-1 and TRBJ2-7; the D call in the table, TRBD2, was not verified against the DNA. TRBV21-1 is a listed pseudogene. This CDR3 comprises 15 residues. CDR3 loop: CAGGLAVTGPHEQYF. For the CDR3, the DNA is TGTGCCGGGGGACTAGCGGTTACCGGTCCCCACGAGCAGTACTTC.

The V gene is TRBV11-2, the J gene TRBJ1-5, with D perhaps TRBD1 (5 bases). The CDR3 length is 17 residues. The V end was cut by 0 bases, the J end by 3 bases, with 15 bases between. The germline V gene encodes CDR1 SGHAT and CDR2 FQNNGV. CDR3 DNA: TGTGCCAGCAGCTTAGATCTGAACGGGGCTCTCAATCAGCCCCAGCATTTT. Translating it yields CASSLDLNGALNQPQHF.

As to this clonotype: This may arise from a read error, as a much more abundant clone is one base away. The genes are TRBV2 and TRBJ2-3, with 11 bases matching TRBD1. Germline V gene sequence: CDR1 SNHLY, CDR2 FYNNEI. The CDR3 consists of 15 residues. CDR3 coding DNA: TGTGCCGGCAGTGGGACAGGGGGGACTTCAGATACGCAGTATTTT. Encoded protein: CAGSGTGGTSDTQYF. The variable domain in full, completed from reference TRBV2 and TRBJ2-3, reads EPEVTQTPSHQVTQMGQEVILRCVPISNHLYFYWYRQILGQKVEFLVSFYNNEISEKSEIFDDQFSVERPDGSNFTLKIRSTKLEDSAMYFCAGSGTGGTSDTQYFGPGTRLTVL.

Many counts were recorded for this clonotype. The J gene is TRBJ1-1, the V gene TRBV7-3; D is unresolved. Germline loops: CDR1 SGHTA, CDR2 FQGTGA. Trimming removed 2 bases from V and 0 bases from J, with 4 bases in between. This CDR3 spans 13 amino acids. This CDR3 is CASSLQMNTEAFF. The CDR3 coding sequence is TGTGCCAGCAGCTTACAAATGAACACTGAAGCTTTCTTT.

This clonotype was seen many times. V is TRBV2 and J is TRBJ2-1; TRBD2 agrees at 12 bases. The V gene end was trimmed by 4 bases and the J gene end by 6 bases; junction bases not matched to a gene: 13. CDR3 size: 18 residues. From germline, CDR1 is SNHLY and CDR2 FYNNEI. CDR3 residues: CASSGGLAGSSLGNEQFF. Here the CDR3 DNA reads TGTGCCAGCAGTGGGGGACTAGCGGGCAGTTCCCTGGGCAATGAGCAGTTCTTC.

Ten or more counts support this clonotype. The CDR3 DNA reads as TGCAGTGCTAGAGAGCTAGCGGGACTTCATTACGAGCAGTACTTC. Amino acid sequence: CSARELAGLHYEQYF. The gene calls are TRBV20-1 and TRBJ2-7; TRBD2 matches at 9 bases. CDR1 and CDR2 (germline): DFQATT, SNEGSKA (reference sequence). This CDR3 has 15 amino acids. With 0 bases clipped from V and 4 bases from J, the junction kept 7 bases outside the gene matches.

This clonotype was detected ten times or more. CDR3 coding DNA: TGTGCCAGCTCACCCGGGACTAGCGGGGCCTACAATGAGCAGTTCTTC. Amino acids: CASSPGTSGAYNEQFF. This chain connects TRBV4-2 to TRBJ2-1; 13 bases line up with TRBD2. Losses at the gene ends were 8 bases for V and 2 bases for J; bases not matched to a gene: 6. Germline V gene data show CDR1 as LGHNA and CDR2 as YNFKEQ. The CDR3 has 16 amino acids.

CDR3 sequence reads: CASSLEAGISGNTIYF. The CDR3 region has the DNA TGCGCCAGCAGCTTGGAAGCAGGGATCTCTGGAAACACCATATATTTT. The genes are TRBV5-1 and TRBJ1-3, with D possibly TRBD1 on 5 matching bases. The V gene lost 0 bases and the J gene lost 0 bases, with 10 bases spanning the gap. This CDR3 region has 16 residues. Germline V CDR1 and CDR2: SGHRS, YFSETQ.

This clonotype appeared many times. This chain uses TRBV27 with TRBJ2-7; D unresolved. Germline V CDR1 and CDR2: MNHEY, SMNVEV (reference sequence). V dropped 5 bases and J dropped 0 bases, with 11 bases sitting between them. This CDR3 comprises 14 residues. The CDR3, as DNA: TGTGCCAGCAGTGATCACGGGCCCTCCTACGAGCAGTACTTC. It translates to CASSDHGPSYEQYF.

This clonotype was seen many times. The rearrangement uses TRBV7-2 and TRBJ2-2; no clear D gene. There are 15 residues in the CDR3. CDR1 SGHTA and CDR2 FQGNSA come from the germline V gene. V lost 5 bases and J lost 1, with 11 bases in between. The CDR3 sequence is CASSPRSWNTGELFF. The CDR3 DNA reads TGTGCCAGCAGCCCTCGCAGTTGGAACACCGGGGAGCTGTTTTTT.

This clonotype was counted at least ten times. This rearrangement joins TRBV5-1 to TRBJ1-1; the D gene is possibly TRBD1 (6 bases). Germline CDR1 SGHRS, CDR2 YFSETQ. CDR3 size: 15 residues. Trimming pared 0 bases from V and 2 bases from J, leaving 11 bases between. CDR3 amino acids: CASSLGPGQNTEAFF. In nucleotides, the CDR3 is TGCGCCAGCAGCTTGGGTCCGGGACAAAACACTGAAGCTTTCTTT.

This clonotype was detected ten times or more. The chain is built from TRBV2 and TRBJ2-6; D gene uncertain. Germline V gene sequence: CDR1 SNHLY, CDR2 FYNNEI. The CDR3 totals 15 residues. Trimming shortened V by 7 bases and J by 0 bases, and 10 bases separated the two germline ends. The DNA for the CDR3 is TGTGCCAGCACTAAGGATGGCTCTGGGGCCAACGTCCTGACTTTC. The encoded protein is CASTKDGSGANVLTF.

This clonotype was counted many times. The gene calls are TRBV4-1 and TRBJ2-1; D might be TRBD2 (6 bases). This CDR3 is 14 amino acids long. The germline V gene has CDR1 MGHRA and CDR2 YSYEKL. V was clipped by 4 bases and J by 8 bases, with 15 bases between them. CDR3 bases: TGCGCCAGCAGCCGACTAGAGAGGGTCGATGAGCAGTTCTTC. Translated, it gives CASSRLERVDEQFF.

This clonotype was seen many times. The V and J genes are TRBV6-1 and TRBJ2-2; 8 nucleotides align to TRBD2. V was clipped by 7 bases and J by 0 bases; unmatched bases: 10. CDR1 MNHNS and CDR2 SASEGT come from the germline V gene. The CDR3 length is 17 residues. CDR3 region: CASTRSPGLANTGELFF. CDR3 DNA sequence: TGTGCCAGCACCCGAAGCCCGGGACTAGCGAACACCGGGGAGCTGTTTTTT.